The 4 T cell receptor beta chains listed next were all sequenced from one sample in a study of shared clonotypes between healthy human individuals. Clones were read by immunoSEQ multiplex PCR, and TCRdb kept only the in-frame ones, dropping some. The table has about 600,000 clones, more than 95% seen once. Sequencing was carried out using naive CD4+ T cells sorted from blood. Indicated subset: CD45RA+ positively selected. The receptors were sampled from a woman aged 25 to 45 in good health.

The chain has TRBV19 and TRBJ1-1; 10 positions match TRBD1. J gave up 6 bases and V 8 bases, and 6 bases lay outside the gene matches. Germline V lookup: CDR1 LNHDA, CDR2 SQIVND (reference sequence). The CDR3 has 13 amino acids. The CDR3 coding sequence is TGTGCCAGTTCGGGACAGGGGTGGCCTGAAGCTTTCTTT. Translating gives CASSGQGWPEAFF.

The CDR3 DNA reads as TGTGCCAGCAGTACTAGGACAGGGGTTGGGTACGAGCAGTACTTC. It yields the protein CASSTRTGVGYEQYF. J is TRBJ2-5 and V is TRBV27; TRBD1 aligns across 9 bases. Gene TRBJ2-7 matches the end of the DNA better, so the J call may be wrong. Germline V gene data show CDR1 as MNHEY and CDR2 as SMNVEV (reference sequence). CDR3 size: 15 residues.

This clone appeared once. The V and J genes are TRBV28 and TRBJ1-5; D unclear. The V gene lost 6 bases and the J gene lost 3 bases, with 15 bases spanning the gap. CDR3 length equals 15 residues. CDR1 and CDR2 (germline): MDHEN, SYDVKM. The CDR3 nucleotides read TGTGCCAGCAGAGAAACCGGACGCCTCAATCAGCCCCAGCATTTT. This translates into CASRETGRLNQPQHF.

This sequence joins TRBV9 and TRBJ1-5; D unresolved. The V end was cut by 0 bases, the J end by 9 bases, with 13 bases between. The germline V gene has CDR1 SGDLS and CDR2 YYNGEE. The CDR3 consists of 14 residues. Here the CDR3 reads CASSVAEYGPPQHF. The DNA of the CDR3 is TGTGCCAGCAGCGTAGCAGAGTATGGTCCGCCCCAGCATTTT. Variable domain in full (rest from reference TRBV9 and TRBJ1-5): DSGVTQTPKHLITATGQRVTLRCSPRSGDLSVYWYQQSLDQGLQFLIQYYNGEERAKGNILERFSAQQFPDLHSELNLSSLELGDSALYFCASSVAEYGPPQHFGDGTRLSIL.